This TCR beta chain was obtained from a study of CXCR3-negative and CXCR3-positive naive CD8 T cells. The authors made the TRB cDNA libraries by 5' RACE using UMI labels. TCRdb re-called the 5' RACE reads; one entry per CDR3 protein, DNA not given. In all, the sample yields some 130,000 distinct CDR3 sequences. Study findings and constraints: Cryopreservation partially decreased CXCR3 expression, and most assays used fresh PBMCs. Relative to memory CD8+ cells, whose diversity was much lower, both naive subsets had comparably high diversity.

For this clonotype: Its antigen is still unknown.

The material sequenced was naive CXCR3- CD8+ T cells from blood. Subset described: CD45RO-CCR7+CD27+CD95- naive CD8+ T cells lacking CXCR3 (TNR3-). The receptor was derived from a human donor in good health. Some clones in this sample may be carry-over from other donors' samples.

The CDR3: CASSPRATSSYNEQFF. This chain uses TRBV4-2 with TRBJ2-1; TCRdb gives TRBD2 as the D gene, but with no DNA this cannot be confirmed. The germline V gene encodes CDR1 LGHNA and CDR2 YNFKEQ. The CDR3 spans 16 residues.